The clone carrying this T cell receptor beta chain was observed many times. Molecular barcoding with unique molecular identifiers was used for the TCRbeta library. TCRdb ran MiXCR on the PCR reads and lists one entry per CDR3 protein. The sample carries about 640,000 distinct CDR3 sequences, around a sixth recorded once. The entry originates in a study of T-cell reconstitution after alpha-beta-depleted transplantation in children. Germline CDR1 is SGHDT and CDR2 is YYEEEE. The trim removed 3 bases at V and 3 bases at J, leaving 5 bases unmatched. The CDR3 consists of 16 residues. Sequencing used PBMCs from the stem cell graft donor, obtained from the stem cell graft. V usage is TRBV5-6 and J usage is TRBJ2-1; 11 bases agree with TRBD2. The clonotype was recovered from a human donor who donated a stem cell graft to a child with acute myeloid leukemia. The DNA of the CDR3 is TGTGCCAGCAGCTACATTAGCGGGGGGGTCTACAATGAGCAGTTCTTC. This codes for CASSYISGGVYNEQFF.